A single sample is the source of the 10 T cell receptor beta chains below, sequenced in a study of cytomegalovirus exposure and HLA in healthy donors. PCR primers comprised 60 Vbeta and 13 Jbeta primers. The table came from immunoSEQ multiplex PCR; TCRdb's copy has only in-frame clones and leaves some out. The sample has 85,000 to 120,000 clones; approximately 82% are singletons. Sequencing was performed on PBMCs. These receptors all come from a middle-aged man in good health and CMV-seronegative.

This rearrangement joins TRBV23-1 to TRBJ2-7; 9 bases are a match to TRBD1. TRBV23-1 is labeled an ORF, and its function is uncertain. The junction had 14 bases not matched to a gene; V was cut back by 6 bases and J by 5 bases. The length of the CDR3 is 16 residues. The DNA for the CDR3 is TGCGCCAGCAGAGCCCGCGACAGGGGGGAACCCGACGAGCAGTACTTC. Its protein product is CASRARDRGEPDEQYF.

The chain carries TRBV6-5 and TRBJ1-4; D perhaps matches TRBD1 (6 bases). The CDR3 loop spans 14 amino acids. CDR1 and CDR2 from the germline V gene are MNHEY and SVGAGI. Trimming shortened V by 6 bases and J by 7 bases, and 15 bases separated the two germline ends. The CDR3 protein is CASSPQGVGEKLFF. CDR3 nucleotides: TGTGCCAGCAGCCCACAGGGAGTTGGTGAAAAACTGTTTTTT.

The chain uses TRBV19 and TRBJ1-6; TRBD1 agrees at 7 bases. Trimming took 5 bases from V and 1 from J; bases not matched to a gene: 5. Germline loops: CDR1 LNHDA, CDR2 SQIVND (reference sequence). The CDR3 sequence is 16 residues long. For the CDR3, the DNA is TGTGCCAGTAGTTCCGACAGGGAGTCCTATAATTCACCCCTCCACTTT. The encoded protein is CASSSDRESYNSPLHF.

The gene calls are TRBV7-3 and TRBJ1-1, with unresolved D. Trimming shortened V by 2 bases and J by 1 base, and 11 bases separated the two germline ends. CDR1 is SGHTA, CDR2 FQGTGA, per germline. The CDR3 sequence is 15 residues long. This CDR3 is CASSLYPARNTEAFF. In nucleotides, the CDR3 is TGTGCCAGCAGCTTATATCCAGCGAGGAACACTGAAGCTTTCTTT.

The V call is TRBV9, the J call TRBJ1-3; D might be TRBD1 (6 bases). The CDR3 is 15 amino acids. Germline values: CDR1 SGDLS, CDR2 YYNGEE. V lost 1 base to trimming and J lost 4 bases, with 12 bases between them. CDR3 DNA sequence: TGTGCCAGCAGCGTAACCGGGACACAGGGAAACACCATATATTTT. It codes for CASSVTGTQGNTIYF.

V and J are TRBV2 and TRBJ2-5; 7 nucleotides line up with TRBD2. The closer fit of TRBJ2-7 to the DNA end suggests the J call may be wrong. In germline, CDR1 is SNHLY, CDR2 FYNNEI. The CDR3 consists of 13 residues. The CDR3 spells CASLSGENYEQYF. The CDR3 nucleotides read TGTGCCAGCCTAAGCGGGGAGAACTACGAGCAGTACTTC.

There are a few counts of this clone. The J gene is TRBJ1-1, the V gene TRBV19; 10 nucleotides line up with TRBD1. Per the germline V gene, CDR1 is LNHDA and CDR2 is SQIVND (reference sequence). This CDR3 has 15 residues. V shed 7 bases, J shed 1 base, and the junction held 6 bases outside the gene matches. Written as DNA, the CDR3 is TGTGCCAGTAACGGGGACAGGGGTTGGAACACTGAAGCTTTCTTT. Protein product: CASNGDRGWNTEAFF.

V gene TRBV4-2 combines with J gene TRBJ2-5, with D tentatively TRBD2 (6 bases). V was cut by 6 bases and J by 2 bases, with 10 bases left in between. This CDR3 has 13 residues. Germline lookup yields CDR1 LGHNA and CDR2 YNFKEQ. CDR3 loop: CASRYSGQETQYF. CDR3 DNA: TGTGCCAGCAGATATAGCGGACAAGAGACCCAGTACTTC.

The V and J genes are TRBV6-6 and TRBJ2-7; 9 bases match TRBD1. CDR1 and CDR2 from the germline V gene are MNHNY and SVGAGI (reference sequence). This CDR3 contains 14 residues. V lost 6 bases and J lost 6; bases outside the gene matches: 9. CDR3: CASSGQGTAVEQYF. The CDR3 DNA is TGTGCCAGCAGCGGACAGGGGACCGCGGTCGAGCAGTACTTC.

The chain carries TRBV5-1 and TRBJ1-2, with no clear D. Germline V gives CDR1 SGHRS, CDR2 YFSETQ. V was clipped by 0 bases and J by 4 bases, with 7 bases between them. There are 13 residues in the CDR3. The CDR3 loop reads CASSLDLFYGYTF. The CDR3 coding sequence is TGCGCCAGCAGCTTGGATCTTTTCTATGGCTACACCTTC.